The subject of this entry is one TCR beta chain. Its specificity is not known. Sequenced by immunoSEQ multiplex PCR; TCRdb stores in-frame clones only, minus some. The sample has some 1.1 million clones; 60% to 80% are singletons. These data belong to a study of shared clonotypes between healthy human individuals. Turning to the study itself: Used for every donor were three CD4 naive, three CD4 memory, two CD8 naive and one CD8 memory plate.

Study-level results: Relative to clonotypes present in all four donors, those not shared had lower generation probabilities.

This CDR3 region has 11 residues. CDR1 is LNHDA and CDR2 is SQIVND in the germline V gene (reference sequence). The V end was cut by 5 bases, the J end by 9 bases, with 8 bases between. Sample: memory CD4+ T cells from PBMCs. As to subset: CD45RA-negative fraction. The chain combines TRBV19 with TRBJ2-1; D gene ambiguous. The receptor comes from a young man in good health. Some clones in this sample may be carry-over from other donors' samples. CDR3 protein: CASSAWGEQFF. The CDR3 DNA sequence: TGTGCCAGTAGTGCCTGGGGTGAGCAGTTCTTC.